This TCR beta chain was found in a study of blood T cell repertoires in COVID-19. Authors' methods: Amplified reference gene primers provided the basis for estimating nucleated cell counts. Measured with immunoSEQ multiplex PCR; TCRdb has only the in-frame clones, and not every one. V and J calls and clone size are copied from that table; D and trimming were computed from the DNA. The top ten hold around 7% of the sample, which has about 190,000 clones, about nine tenths seen once. The sequenced sample consisted of peripheral blood. The TCR sequence derives from a man aged 35-49 years with acute or convalescent COVID-19.

The chain's CDR3 is CASRRDRGSYNEQFF. The CDR3 coding sequence is TGTGCCAGCAGACGGGACAGGGGCAGCTACAATGAGCAGTTCTTC. The chain recombines TRBV5-4 with TRBJ2-1; 10 bases match TRBD1. There are 15 residues in the CDR3. Germline V gene sequence: CDR1 SGHNT, CDR2 YYREEE (reference sequence). The J segment lost 3 bases and the V segment lost 5 bases, leaving 5 bases of the junction unmatched.